Listed here are 26 T cell receptor beta chains from one sample, sequenced in a study of T cells in women clearing cervical HPV infection. Generated by immunoSEQ multiplex PCR, the TCRdb table keeps only in-frame clones and is missing some. The sample has about 37,000 clones. Material for sequencing was blood buffy coat. Receptors were obtained from a woman between 18 and 70 years old with a cervical HPV16 infection that either progressed to CIN3+ or cleared (not recorded which).

A word on this clone: Read data end 3 residues before the CDR3 end; the end is taken from the germline J gene. The gene calls are TRBV20-1 and TRBJ1-1, with D unclear. This CDR3 has 10 amino acids. From germline, CDR1 is DFQATT and CDR2 SNEGSKA (reference sequence). Trimming stripped 7 bases from V and 4 bases from J, with 7 bases between. Partial CDR3 DNA: TGCAGTGAGTCGGGCACTGAA. Translated: CSESGTE. The entire CDR3 sequence reads CSESGTEAFF.

On this clone: A junction end diverges from the germline sequence, so it may reflect a read error. The read is 3 residues too short to cover the CDR3 end, so that end is filled in from the germline J gene. The chain combines TRBV2 with TRBJ1-2; no firm D call. Germline-derived CDR1 and CDR2 are SNHLY and FYNNEI. The CDR3 loop spans 14 amino acids. The CDR3 reads CASQSGSGSYDYTF. The sequenced part of the CDR3 DNA is TGTGCCAGCCAGTCAGGTAGCGGGAGCTATGAC.

This clone ranks as medium-sized in terms of frequency. The missing CDR3 end, 3 residues past where the read stops, is filled in from the germline J gene. The rearrangement uses TRBV20-1 and TRBJ2-3; 11 bases are shared with TRBD1. Germline assignment: CDR1 DFQATT and CDR2 SNEGSKA (reference sequence). This CDR3 spans 16 amino acids. The V and J ends lost 2 bases and 3 bases, in that order; junction bases with no gene match: 7. CDR3 DNA (partial): TGCAGTGCTAGACGCGGGACAGGGGGGAGAACAGATACG. Encoded protein: CSARRGTGGRTDT. The CDR3 in full is CSARRGTGGRTDTQYF.

In regard to this clone: The read terminates 3 residues before the CDR3 end, so the remaining end is supplied by the germline J gene. The chain employs TRBV28 and TRBJ2-5, with 7 bases identical to TRBD2. This CDR3 has 15 amino acids. The germline CDR1 and CDR2 sequences are MDHEN and SYDVKM. V was clipped by 6 bases and J by 4 bases; unmatched bases: 11. CDR3 bases read: TGTGCCAGCAGCTACGGACTAGGATCGCGAGAGACC. It yields the protein CASSYGLGSRET. The CDR3 as a whole reads CASSYGLGSRETQYF. Based on the CDR3 plus reference TRBV28 and TRBJ2-5, the full variable domain is DVKVTQSSRYLVKRTGEKVFLECVQDMDHENMFWYRQDPGLGLRLIYFSYDVKMKEKGDIPEGYSVSREKKERFSLILESASTNQTSMYLCASSYGLGSRETQYFGPGTRLLVL.

CDR3 amino acids: CASSVIRTYNEQFF. The CDR3 DNA, read in part, is TGTGCCAGCAGCGTTATTCGGACATACAATGAG. The J gene is TRBJ2-1, the V gene TRBV7-9; D may be TRBD1 (5 bases). The read is 3 residues too short to cover the CDR3 end, so that end is filled in from the germline J gene. The CDR3 is 14 amino acids. The germline V gene encodes CDR1 SEHNR and CDR2 FQNEAQ (reference sequence). Trimming pared 5 bases from V and 4 bases from J, leaving 12 bases between.

For this clone: The read finishes 3 residues shy of the CDR3 end, and the germline J gene is used to complete it. V gene TRBV7-6 combines with J gene TRBJ2-7; 10 bases fit TRBD2. This CDR3 spans 14 amino acids. V shed 5 bases, J shed 6 bases, and the junction held 7 bases outside the gene matches. Germline lookup yields CDR1 SGHVS and CDR2 FNYEAQ. The sequenced part of the CDR3 DNA is TGTGCCAGCAGCCCTAGCGGGAGTTCGATCGAG. Translation gives CASSPSGSSIE. The full CDR3 is CASSPSGSSIEQYF. Based on the CDR3 plus reference TRBV7-6 and TRBJ2-7, the full variable domain is GAGVSQSPRYKVTKRGQDVALRCDPISGHVSLYWYRQALGQGPEFLTYFNYEAQQDKSGLPNDRFSAERPEGSISTLTIQRTEQRDSAMYRCASSPSGSSIEQYFGPGTRLTVT.

In the case of this clone: The DNA ends 3 residues before the CDR3 does, and the rest of the CDR3 is filled in from the germline J gene. The rearrangement uses TRBV10-2 and TRBJ2-3, with 7 bases aligning to TRBD1. The CDR3 has 13 residues. Germline CDR1 WSHSY, CDR2 SAAADI. The CDR3 is CASSDGQDQPQYF. The CDR3 DNA, read in part, is TGCGCCAGCAGCGACGGACAGGATCAGCCG.

Of note for this clone: Read coverage stops 3 residues before the CDR3 terminus; the germline J gene supplies the remainder. The chain recombines TRBV11-2 with TRBJ1-1; D is possibly TRBD1 (6 bases). Germline V gene sequence: CDR1 SGHAT, CDR2 FQNNGV. Trimming removed 4 bases from V and 4 bases from J, with 16 bases in between. The CDR3 is 15 amino acids. The CDR3 loop reads CASSSNRVGGTEAFF. The part of the CDR3 DNA that was read is TGTGCCAGCAGCTCGAACAGGGTGGGTGGCACTGAA.

A note on this clone: With the read ending 3 residues before the CDR3 end, the germline J gene is used to fill in that end. The V gene is TRBV11-2, the J gene TRBJ2-5; D remains ambiguous. Germline V lookup: CDR1 SGHAT, CDR2 FQNNGV. The CDR3 loop spans 12 amino acids. With 2 bases removed from V and 4 bases from J, the gap between germline ends came to 5 bases. The CDR3 spells CASSLSRETQYF. CDR3 DNA, as far as it was read: TGTGCCAGCAGCTTATCCAGAGAGACC.

This clone is called medium-sized based on its frequency. The read stops 3 residues short of the end of the CDR3; the missing end is completed from the germline J gene. This chain links TRBV5-1 with TRBJ2-3; a possible D gene is TRBD2 (6 bases). The CDR3 totals 13 residues. V was pared by 3 bases and J by 4 bases, with 9 bases between. CDR1 is SGHRS, CDR2 YFSETQ, per germline. The sequenced CDR3 bases are TGCGCCAGCAGCTGGCGGGGCCCAGATACG. Its protein is CASSWRGPDT. The CDR3, in full, reads CASSWRGPDTQYF.

Details on this clone: Read data end 3 residues before the CDR3 end; the end is taken from the germline J gene. V usage is TRBV30 and J usage is TRBJ2-2; TRBD1 is a possible D gene (5 bases). Germline CDR1 and CDR2: GTSNPN and SVGIG (reference sequence). The length of the CDR3 is 13 residues. CDR3 region: CAWSTDNHEKLFF. The CDR3 bases that were read are TGTGCCTGGAGTACGGACAACCATGAAAAG.

Notes on this clone: The CDR3 goes on 3 residues after the read ends, and that part is filled in from the germline J gene. The chain employs TRBV24-1 and TRBJ1-2, with D perhaps matching TRBD1 (6 bases). The germline CDR1 and CDR2 sequences are KGHDR and SFDVKD. The CDR3 spans 13 residues. Trimming took 5 bases from V and 4 from J, leaving 10 bases between them. This CDR3 reads CATSGGGGYGYTF. The DNA read from the CDR3 is TGTGCCACCAGTGGAGGGGGGGGCTATGGC.

Concerning this clone: The read stops 3 residues short of the end of the CDR3; the missing end is completed from the germline J gene. This chain connects TRBV27 to TRBJ2-2; D may be TRBD1 (5 bases). The CDR3 runs to 14 residues. Germline V gives CDR1 MNHEY, CDR2 SMNVEV (reference sequence). The ends were cut back, 3 bases at V and 4 bases at J, with 9 bases in the middle. The part of the CDR3 DNA that was read is TGTGCCAGCAGTTTTATGGGGCTCACCGGGGAG. Protein sequence: CASSFMGLTGE. The whole CDR3 protein is CASSFMGLTGELFF.

Worth noting for this clone: The CDR3 extends 3 residues past the end of the read, so its final part is completed from the germline J gene. The same CDR3 can be traced to other DNA sequences in this sample. The chain carries TRBV28 and TRBJ2-7; D not certain. The length of the CDR3 is 11 residues. The germline V and J ends were trimmed by 6 bases and 3 bases, with 6 bases remaining between them. The V gene's germline CDR1 is MDHEN and CDR2 SYDVKM. The CDR3 bases that were read are TGTGCCAGCAGCCAGCGCTACGAG. Encoded protein: CASSQRYE. The CDR3 reads in full as CASSQRYEQYF.

Remarks on this clone: The CDR3 end is not reached by the read, which stops 3 residues before it; the germline J gene fills it in. This sequence joins TRBV5-4 and TRBJ2-3; the D gene is possibly TRBD2 (6 bases). Trimming shortened V by 7 bases and J by 2 bases, and 11 bases separated the two germline ends. Germline V gene lookup returns CDR1 SGHNT and CDR2 YYREEE (reference sequence). The CDR3 covers 13 residues. Partial CDR3 DNA: TGTGCCAGCGCGGGATTCTACACAGATACG. This codes for CASAGFYTDT. The whole CDR3 protein reads CASAGFYTDTQYF.

Concerning this clone itself: The read finishes 3 residues shy of the CDR3 end, and the germline J gene is used to complete it. V usage is TRBV20-1 and J usage is TRBJ1-4; 8 bases agree with TRBD1. Germline V gene lookup returns CDR1 DFQATT and CDR2 SNEGSKA (reference sequence). The V segment lost 6 bases and the J segment 5 bases; nucleotides outside the gene matches: 8. This CDR3 has 14 amino acids. Incomplete CDR3 DNA: TGCAGTGCCGCGGGACAGGCGGGGAATGAAAAA. Its protein product is CSAAGQAGNEK. The whole CDR3 reads CSAAGQAGNEKLFF.

Concerning this clone: The read ends 3 residues shy of where the CDR3 ends; the end is completed using the germline J gene. Other DNA variants within this sample encode the same CDR3. The chain recombines TRBV7-3 with TRBJ2-3, with TRBD2 as a possible D gene (7 bases). Trimming cost V 5 bases and J 5 bases, with 17 bases left between them. The V gene's germline CDR1 is SGHTA and CDR2 FQGTGA. The CDR3 extends over 15 amino acids. CDR3 bases read: TGTGCCAGCAGCCCGGGGGGCGGGGCTCGAGATACG. Translated: CASSPGGGARDT. The CDR3 reads in full as CASSPGGGARDTQYF. Full variable domain (missing parts from reference TRBV7-3 and TRBJ2-3): GAGVSQTPSNKVTEKGKYVELRCDPISGHTALYWYRQSLGQGPEFLIYFQGTGAADDSGLPNDRFFAVRPEGSVSTLKIQRTERGDSAVYLCASSPGGGARDTQYFGPGTRLTVL.

Remarks on this clone: The CDR3 extends 3 residues past the end of the read, so its final part is completed from the germline J gene. The rearrangement uses TRBV14 and TRBJ2-3; D is ambiguous. Deletions cut 1 base from V and 2 bases from J, with 7 bases between. The CDR3 has 14 amino acids. Germline CDR1 is SGHDN and CDR2 is FVKESK. The CDR3 sequence: CASSQGRHTDTQYF. The part of the CDR3 DNA that was read is TGTGCCAGCAGCCAAGGCAGACACACAGATACG.

Comments on this clone: Read sequence stops 3 residues before the CDR3 end, and the germline J gene provides the missing end. V is TRBV7-2 and J is TRBJ1-4, with D unclear. Looked up from germline, CDR1 is SGHTA and CDR2 is FQGNSA. The V and J ends lost 1 base and 7 bases respectively, with 7 bases between them. The length of the CDR3 is 13 residues. Here the CDR3 reads CASSLEAGEKLFF. The CDR3 DNA, read in part, is TGTGCCAGCAGCTTAGAGGCGGGTGAAAAA.

This CDR3 is CASRPVTSGSGEQFF. CDR3 DNA (partial): TGTGCCAGCCGTCCAGTGACTAGCGGGAGTGGTGAG. The chain recombines TRBV2 with TRBJ2-1, with TRBD2 identical over 12 bases. The read halts 3 residues ahead of the CDR3 end, with the missing end drawn from the germline J gene. Losses at the gene ends were 8 bases for V and 9 bases for J; bases not matched to a gene: 11. CDR1 and CDR2 (germline): SNHLY, FYNNEI. This CDR3 contains 15 residues.

A note on this clone: The sequenced fragment ends 3 residues before the CDR3 boundary, so the rest is inferred from the germline J gene. V usage is TRBV20-1 and J usage is TRBJ1-1; tentative D call: TRBD1 (6 bases). CDR1 is DFQATT and CDR2 is SNEGSKA in the germline V gene (reference sequence). The CDR3 extends over 18 amino acids. The V gene lost 0 bases and the J gene lost 2 bases, with 22 bases spanning the gap. The CDR3 protein is CSARDDRYGRRLNTEAFF. The part of the CDR3 DNA that was read is TGCAGTGCTAGAGACGACAGGTATGGTCGGAGGTTAAACACTGAA.

Worth noting for this clone: The read comes to an end 3 residues before the CDR3 does, leaving the germline J gene to fill in the end. The chain is built from TRBV10-2 and TRBJ2-3; possible D gene TRBD2, 6 bases. V lost 7 bases, J lost 2 bases, and 16 bases lay in between. CDR3 length: 15 residues. Germline assignment: CDR1 WSHSY and CDR2 SAAADI. The sequenced part of the CDR3 DNA is TGCGCCAGCACGGAGGGGAGAACCATCACAGATACG. This codes for CASTEGRTITDT. Given in full, the CDR3 is CASTEGRTITDTQYF.

Note on this clone: The read is 3 residues too short to cover the CDR3 end, so that end is filled in from the germline J gene. The J gene is TRBJ2-3, the V gene TRBV7-9; unclear D gene. V was trimmed by 3 bases and J by 5 bases, leaving 12 bases between them. This CDR3 contains 14 residues. Looked up from germline, CDR1 is SEHNR and CDR2 is FQNEAQ (reference sequence). Partial CDR3 DNA: TGTGCCAGCAGCTTCGGTGTGCTCGAAGATACG. It codes for CASSFGVLEDT. The complete CDR3 protein is CASSFGVLEDTQYF.

Of note for this clone: Read data end 3 residues before the CDR3 end; the end is taken from the germline J gene. This rearrangement joins TRBV7-9 to TRBJ2-2; TRBD1 agrees at 7 bases. Germline CDR1 reads SEHNR; CDR2 reads FQNEAQ (reference sequence). With 1 base clipped from V and 3 bases from J, the junction kept 2 bases outside the gene matches. The CDR3 has 15 amino acids. The CDR3 bases that were read are TGTGCCAGCAGCTTAGACAGGGGCTACACCGGGGAG. Residues: CASSLDRGYTGE. In full, the CDR3 is CASSLDRGYTGELFF.

A note on this clone: The read ends 3 residues shy of where the CDR3 ends; the end is completed using the germline J gene. This rearrangement joins TRBV30 to TRBJ1-1; possibly TRBD1 for D (5 bases). This CDR3 contains 14 residues. The ends were cut back, 1 base at V and 4 bases at J, with 13 bases in the middle. Germline V lookup: CDR1 GTSNPN, CDR2 SVGIG (reference sequence). The sequenced CDR3 bases are TGTGCCTGGAGTGGAGCAGGGTACGGCACTGAA. As protein: CAWSGAGYGTE. The whole CDR3 reads CAWSGAGYGTEAFF.

Points on this clone: Read sequence stops 3 residues before the CDR3 end, and the germline J gene provides the missing end. The genes are TRBV5-1 and TRBJ2-7, with 9 nucleotides matching TRBD1. V lost 4 bases, J lost 3 bases, and 5 bases stayed unmatched. The CDR3 is 14 residues long. Germline CDR1 reads SGHRS; CDR2 reads YFSETQ. The CDR3 loop reads CASSRDRENYEQYF. The part of the CDR3 DNA that was read is TGCGCCAGCAGCCGGGACAGGGAAAACTACGAG.